There are many counts of the clone carrying this TCR beta chain. Its target is not known. The sample comes from a study of early T cells in non-severe SARS-CoV-2 infection. For the study at large: Sequencing targeted bulk RNA from unsorted whole blood, leaving chains unpaired. Broader study findings: A preference for anti-spike CD8 responses marked VDJdb matching, which missed private and CD4 specificities.

Unique molecular identifiers tagged individual cDNA molecules. Each CDR3 protein gets one entry after TCRdb re-called the 5' RACE reads with MiXCR. This repertoire shows 50,000 to 70,000 distinct CDR3 sequences, about 6% found once; its top ten account for around 3.5%. With V trimmed by 5 bases and J by 0 bases, 10 bases remained unmatched. CDR1 and CDR2 (germline): SQVTM, ANQGSEA. This CDR3 contains 16 residues. The sequence derives from an adult who was a healthcare worker with PCR-confirmed SARS-CoV-2 infection or an uninfected control (not recorded which). Source: whole blood, taken at baseline. The chain is built from TRBV29-1 and TRBJ1-3; 7 bases align to TRBD1. The CDR3 protein is CSVLNRDSISGNTIYF. As DNA, the CDR3 is TGCAGCGTTCTAAACCGGGACAGCATCTCTGGAAACACCATATATTTT.